The present entry profiles one T cell receptor beta chain with its context. The antigen remains unidentified. The method was immunoSEQ multiplex PCR; TCRdb's version includes in-frame clones alone and lacks a portion of them. This repertoire shows over 110,000 clones, around 93% found once; its top ten account for around 2.7%. The junction had 9 bases not matched to a gene; V was cut back by 7 bases and J by 6 bases. The CDR3 spans 15 residues. CDR1 is SGHRS and CDR2 is YFSETQ in the germline V gene. This sample is drawn from a study of T cell responses to AZD1222 COVID-19 vaccine. Study-wide points: Just a handful of AZD1222 recipients were seropositive at baseline. White British people made up most donors, females outnumbered males, and clonal diversity was possibly underestimated.

This chain links TRBV5-1 with TRBJ2-1, with TRBD1 matching over 11 bases. This clonotype was obtained from an adult in good health. The specimen comprised peripheral blood, sampled on day 0 of AZD1222 vaccination. As DNA, the CDR3 is TGCGCCAGCGGAAGAGATGGGACAGGGGGCAATGAGCAGTTCTTC. It translates to CASGRDGTGGNEQFF. Based on the CDR3 plus reference TRBV5-1 and TRBJ2-1, the full variable domain is KAGVTQTPRYLIKTRGQQVTLSCSPISGHRSVSWYQQTPGQGLQFLFEYFSETQRNKGNFPGRFSGRQFSNSRSEMNVSTLELGDSALYLCASGRDGTGGNEQFFGPGTRLTVL.